The T cell receptor (beta chain) described here comes from a study of CD8+CD57+ T cells in acquired aplastic anemia. Study as a whole: Across the sorted CD4+ and CD8+ cells, DNA amounts averaged about 3.2 ug. Study-level points and caveats: The same twenty-nine CD8+ CDR3 sequences occurred in patients and in controls. Patients and controls had CD8+ Simpson's diversity values that were not significantly distinct.

As for this clonotype: The antigen is unknown.

Patients included in sequencing had previously demonstrated CD8+CD57+ cell expansion by flow cytometry. With no exception, the patients had severe acquired aplastic anemia. According to the study, genomic DNA was the template for TCR beta VDJ and CDR3 profiling. TCRdb re-called the reads with MiXCR, one entry per CDR3 protein. The sample includes 80,000 to 100,000 distinct CDR3 sequences, about 63% seen only once; the top ten take 60% to 80%. CDR3 length: 14 amino acids. V lost 1 base, J lost 6 bases, and 12 bases lay in between. Germline CDR1 and CDR2: SGHVS and FQNEAQ. The source is a human donor with aplastic anemia. The J gene is TRBJ1-1, the V gene TRBV7-8; no definite D call. The sequenced sample was sorted CD4+, CD8+, or CD8+CD57+ T cells (not recorded which) from PBMCs. The CDR3 sequence: CASSLGVGSAEAFF. CDR3 nucleotide sequence: TGTGCCAGCAGCTTAGGTGTGGGATCGGCTGAAGCTTTCTTT. The full variable domain, with the rest looked up from reference TRBV7-8 and TRBJ1-1, is GAGVSQSPRYKVAKRGQDVALRCDPISGHVSLFWYQQALGQGPEFLTYFQNEAQLDKSGLPSDRFFAERPEGSVSTLKIQRTQQEDSAVYLCASSLGVGSAEAFFGQGTRLTVV.